One sample yielded the 27 T cell receptor beta chains listed below, sequenced in a study of blood T cells in healthy people across ages. A second PCR, run for about 7 to 11 cycles, used a sample-barcoded 5' primer plus a J-beta primer mix. MiXCR was run by TCRdb on the 5' RACE reads, yielding one entry per CDR3 protein. The table lists around 940,000 distinct CDR3 sequences, roughly 51% of them singletons, with 20% to 25% in the top ten. Sequencing was carried out using blood. Receptor source: a woman aged 55-70 years in good health.

As for this clonotype: One junction end disagrees with the germline gene, perhaps due to a read error. The rearrangement links TRBV5-1 to TRBJ2-7; 9 positions match TRBD1. The CDR3 has 15 residues. In germline, CDR1 is SGHRS, CDR2 YFSETQ. Here the CDR3 DNA reads TGCGCCGGCAGCTTGGGACAGGGCCAGACCTACGAGCAGTACTTC. It specifies CAGSLGQGQTYEQYF. The variable domain in full, completed from reference TRBV5-1 and TRBJ2-7, reads KAGVTQTPRYLIKTRGQQVTLSCSPISGHRSVSWYQQTPGQGLQFLFEYFSETQRNKGNFPGRFSGRQFSNSRSEMNVSTLELGDSALYLCAGSLGQGQTYEQYFGPGTRLTVT.

V is TRBV25-1 and J is TRBJ2-3, with 8 bases identical to TRBD1. The CDR3 sequence is 13 residues long. Germline V gives CDR1 MGHDK, CDR2 SYGVNS. V gave up 8 bases and J gave up 4 bases; unmatched junction bases: 5. For the CDR3, the DNA is TGTGCCAGCGGCAGACAGGGGCCAGATACGCAGTATTTT. Amino acids: CASGRQGPDTQYF.

V gene TRBV12-3 or TRBV12-4 combines with J gene TRBJ2-7; D possibly corresponds to TRBD1 (5 bases). Judging by the DNA end, TRBJ2-5 fits better; the J call may be wrong. CDR3 size: 13 residues. The CDR3 DNA is TGTGCCAGCAACAGGTTGCCTGTGGAGACCCAGTACTTC. Amino acids: CASNRLPVETQYF.

The chain is built from TRBV20-1 and TRBJ2-2; D remains ambiguous. CDR3 length: 13 amino acids. Germline-derived CDR1 and CDR2 are DFQATT and SNEGSKA (reference sequence). V lost 3 bases and J lost 7, with 12 bases in between. The CDR3 sequence: CSASINSDGELFF. CDR3 DNA: TGCAGTGCTAGCATCAATTCGGACGGGGAGCTGTTTTTT.

This clonotype was observed a handful of times. The chain uses TRBV6-5 and TRBJ2-5, with D possibly being TRBD1 (6 bases). Per germline, CDR1 MNHEY and CDR2 SVGAGI. V dropped 3 bases and J dropped 5 bases, with 16 bases sitting between them. The CDR3 extends over 15 amino acids. Here the CDR3 reads CASSYGGRGVETQYF. Written as DNA, the CDR3 is TGTGCCAGCAGTTATGGGGGCCGGGGAGTCGAGACCCAGTACTTC.

This chain connects TRBV27 to TRBJ1-5; D ambiguous. Germline V CDR1 and CDR2: MNHEY, SMNVEV (reference sequence). The CDR3 runs to 13 residues. V was shortened by 5 bases and J by 5 bases, with 10 bases between the two germline ends. CDR3 in amino acids: CASSTITDQPQHF. The DNA for the CDR3 is TGTGCCAGCAGTACGATAACAGATCAGCCCCAGCATTTT.

There are a few counts of this clonotype. The chain has TRBV9 and TRBJ2-5; TRBD2 might be the D (6 bases). V was pared by 3 bases and J by 1 base, with 16 bases between. Germline CDR1 and CDR2: SGDLS and YYNGEE. The CDR3 covers 16 residues. Here the CDR3 reads CASSDPLGGFQETQYF. The CDR3 nucleotides are TGTGCCAGCAGCGACCCACTCGGAGGGTTCCAAGAGACCCAGTACTTC.

This rearrangement joins TRBV12-3 or TRBV12-4 to TRBJ1-5, with D uncertain. This CDR3 region has 13 residues. V gave up 0 bases and J gave up 5 bases, with 5 bases separating them. CDR3 amino acids: CASSLAFYQPQHF. The DNA of the CDR3 is TGTGCCAGCAGTTTAGCGTTCTATCAGCCCCAGCATTTT.

The V gene is TRBV20-1, the J gene TRBJ2-3; perhaps TRBD2 as D (5 bases). The CDR3 covers 18 residues. Trimming pared 5 bases from V and 2 bases from J, leaving 26 bases between. CDR1 and CDR2 from the germline V gene are DFQATT and SNEGSKA (reference sequence). CDR3 loop: CSAGALHSSRTVTDTQYF. Written as DNA, the CDR3 is TGCAGTGCTGGAGCACTGCACTCTAGCCGAACTGTCACAGATACGCAGTATTTT.

The chain recombines TRBV7-2 with TRBJ2-4; no clear D. The end of the DNA aligns better with TRBJ2-7, so the J call may be wrong. The CDR3 covers 13 residues. Germline V CDR1 and CDR2: SGHTA, FQGNSA. CDR3 DNA sequence: TGTGCCAGCAGCTCCTCCCGGATCTACGAGCAGTACTTC. Amino acids: CASSSSRIYEQYF.

This clonotype was observed a handful of times. This CDR3 is CASSLVDPSNEQFF. The CDR3 DNA is TGCGCCAGCAGCTTGGTGGACCCGTCCAATGAGCAGTTCTTC. The chain joins TRBV5-1 to TRBJ2-1; D remains ambiguous. Germline V CDR1 and CDR2: SGHRS, YFSETQ. Trimming took 0 bases from V and 6 from J, leaving 10 bases between them. The CDR3 is made up of 14 amino acids.

The gene calls are TRBV6-1 and TRBJ1-2, with D possibly TRBD1 on 6 matching bases. The CDR3 has 13 residues. V gave up 3 bases and J gave up 7 bases, with 12 bases separating them. Per germline, CDR1 MNHNS and CDR2 SASEGT. In nucleotides, the CDR3 is TGTGCCAGCAGTGATCGTTCGACAGGTGGCTACACCTTC. As protein: CASSDRSTGGYTF.

The chain carries TRBV29-1 and TRBJ1-1; 9 bases fit TRBD1. The length of the CDR3 is 13 residues. Germline V gene data show CDR1 as SQVTM and CDR2 as ANQGSEA. V lost 8 bases to trimming and J lost 0 bases; unmatched junction nucleotides: 4. DNA of the CDR3: TGCAGCATTAGGACAGGGGTGAACACTGAAGCTTTCTTT. It encodes CSIRTGVNTEAFF.

This chain uses TRBV24-1 with TRBJ2-7; 8 nucleotides align to TRBD1. Germline values: CDR1 KGHDR, CDR2 SFDVKD. The CDR3 is 16 amino acids. V trimming: 6 bases; J trimming: 3 bases; junction bases outside the gene matches: 12. This CDR3 reads CATSSGSGQDHYEQYF. The CDR3 DNA follows: TGTGCCACCAGTTCCGGGTCGGGACAGGACCACTACGAGCAGTACTTC.

A single count supports this clonotype. The CDR3: CASSFHRATKKTQYF. The CDR3 DNA reads as TGCGCCAGCAGCTTCCACAGGGCTACCAAGAAGACCCAGTACTTC. The rearrangement uses TRBV5-1 and TRBJ2-5; TRBD1 might be the D (6 bases). Germline assignment: CDR1 SGHRS and CDR2 YFSETQ. This CDR3 has 15 amino acids. V was shortened by 2 bases and J by 6 bases, with 17 bases between the two germline ends.

About this clonotype: An end of the junction differs from the germline gene, which may be a read error. V is TRBV11-1 and J is TRBJ2-1, with TRBD2 as a possible D gene (5 bases). CDR3 length equals 16 residues. Germline V gene sequence: CDR1 SGHAT, CDR2 FQDESV (reference sequence). The CDR3 here is CGSRDTRKPLWGEQFF. CDR3 nucleotides: TGTGGCAGCAGAGACACTAGAAAACCCCTTTGGGGTGAGCAGTTCTTC.

The chain couples TRBV7-9 to TRBJ2-4, with D uncertain. Trimming removed 4 bases at V and 4 bases at J, with 5 bases between. CDR1 SEHNR and CDR2 FQNEAQ come from the germline V gene (reference sequence). The CDR3 extends over 12 amino acids. CDR3: CASSSIKNIQYF. The CDR3 DNA is TGTGCCAGCAGCTCTATAAAAAACATTCAGTACTTC.

The gene calls are TRBV2 and TRBJ1-5; tentatively, D is TRBD1 (6 bases). Trimming left V 8 bases short and J 0 bases short, with 11 bases between. Germline V gene sequence: CDR1 SNHLY, CDR2 FYNNEI. The CDR3 totals 14 residues. This chain's CDR3 is CASGRGISNQPQHF. In nucleotides, the CDR3 is TGTGCCAGCGGGAGGGGGATTAGCAATCAGCCCCAGCATTTT.

This clonotype was observed at least ten times. The chain joins TRBV20-1 to TRBJ2-7; 8 bases line up with TRBD2. J lost 1 base, V lost 0 bases, and 5 bases had no gene match. The CDR3 is 15 residues long. Germline V lookup: CDR1 DFQATT, CDR2 SNEGSKA (reference sequence). CDR3 loop: CSARDAGGRSYEQYF. The CDR3 DNA sequence: TGCAGTGCTAGAGACGCGGGGGGCAGGTCCTACGAGCAGTACTTC.

The gene calls are TRBV27 and TRBJ2-7; D perhaps matches TRBD2 (5 bases). This CDR3 is built from 15 residues. The germline V gene has CDR1 MNHEY and CDR2 SMNVEV (reference sequence). The V and J ends lost 2 bases and 4 bases respectively, with 15 bases between them. The DNA for the CDR3 is TGTGCCAGCAGTTTAATGTCTAGCTTGACATACGAGCAGTACTTC. Translating it yields CASSLMSSLTYEQYF.

This clonotype has just a few counts. The CDR3 region has the DNA TGTGCCAGCAGTCGCAGCGGGAGTAGGTCAGATACGCAGTATTTT. Its protein is CASSRSGSRSDTQYF. This chain connects TRBV6-5 to TRBJ2-3; 8 bases align to TRBD2. Germline lookup yields CDR1 MNHEY and CDR2 SVGAGI. This CDR3 spans 15 amino acids. V was pared by 5 bases and J by 4 bases, with 8 bases of the junction left unmatched.

This chain links TRBV20-1 with TRBJ2-5, with 12 bases matching TRBD2. CDR3 length equals 16 residues. The germline V gene has CDR1 DFQATT and CDR2 SNEGSKA (reference sequence). V shed 4 bases, J shed 4 bases, and the junction held 10 bases outside the gene matches. CDR3 sequence reads: CSATGLAGGIAETQYF. For the CDR3, the DNA is TGCAGTGCTACGGGACTAGCGGGTGGGATCGCAGAGACCCAGTACTTC.

This rearrangement joins TRBV4-3 to TRBJ2-1; 9 bases align to TRBD2. CDR1 is LGHNA and CDR2 is YSLEER in the germline V gene. The CDR3 runs to 17 residues. V lost 0 bases, J lost 8 bases, and 11 bases stayed unmatched. CDR3 sequence (DNA): TGCGCCAGCAGCCAAGATGCGGCTGCGGGAGGGCCCTATGAGCAGTTCTTC. It specifies CASSQDAAAGGPYEQFF.

The CDR3 reads CATSDPTSGNSYEQYF. CDR3 sequence (DNA): TGTGCCACCAGTGACCCTACTAGCGGAAACTCCTACGAGCAGTACTTC. The rearrangement uses TRBV24-1 and TRBJ2-7; TRBD2 agrees at 8 bases. The CDR3 is made up of 16 amino acids. The germline gives CDR1 KGHDR, CDR2 SFDVKD. V lost 4 bases to trimming and J lost 0 bases; unmatched junction nucleotides: 7.

The chain links TRBV27 to TRBJ2-7, with D uncertain. The V end lost 5 bases, the J end lost 1 base, and 9 bases lay between the germline ends. The length of the CDR3 is 13 residues. CDR1 and CDR2 from the germline V gene are MNHEY and SMNVEV (reference sequence). CDR3 bases: TGTGCCAGCAGTGGCCATCCATCCTACGAGCAGTACTTC. Protein sequence: CASSGHPSYEQYF.

This chain links TRBV6-2 or TRBV6-3 with TRBJ2-7; maybe TRBD2 (6 bases). Germline V gene data show CDR1 as MNHEY and CDR2 as SVGEGT. V was shortened by 0 bases and J by 5 bases, with 14 bases between the two germline ends. The CDR3 covers 15 residues. The CDR3 is CASSYSAGSWNEQYF. As DNA, the CDR3 is TGTGCCAGCAGTTACTCCGCCGGGAGTTGGAACGAGCAGTACTTC.

V and J are TRBV4-2 and TRBJ2-7; D is tentatively TRBD1 or TRBD2 (5 bases each). The germline V and J ends were trimmed by 2 bases and 1 base, with 15 bases remaining between them. The CDR3 has 16 residues. Germline loops: CDR1 LGHNA, CDR2 YNFKEQ. CDR3 region: CASSQWPADTSYEQYF. The CDR3 nucleotides read TGTGCCAGCAGCCAATGGCCAGCGGACACATCCTACGAGCAGTACTTC.